The text below deals with one TCR beta chain. Its antigen is still unknown. A single record per CDR3 protein comes from TCRdb applying MiXCR to the RT-PCR reads. The sample lists roughly 710,000 distinct CDR3 sequences; less than 15% were seen once. With 2 bases removed from V and 2 bases from J, the gap between germline ends came to 11 bases. The germline gives CDR1 MNHEY, CDR2 SVGEGT. This CDR3 is 15 amino acids long. These data belong to a study of response to subunit inactivated influenza vaccine. Regarding the study as a whole: Each seasonal influenza vaccination recruits few new T cells, the authors suggested.

The material sequenced was PBMCs from blood, taken less than 15 days before vaccination. The V and J genes are TRBV6-2 or TRBV6-3 and TRBJ2-3; maybe TRBD1 (6 bases). This TCR derives from a man in his fifties or sixties who received an inactivated influenza vaccine. CDR3 bases: TGTGCCAGCAGTTACCCCAGGGGCCCCACAGATACGCAGTATTTT. Its protein is CASSYPRGPTDTQYF.